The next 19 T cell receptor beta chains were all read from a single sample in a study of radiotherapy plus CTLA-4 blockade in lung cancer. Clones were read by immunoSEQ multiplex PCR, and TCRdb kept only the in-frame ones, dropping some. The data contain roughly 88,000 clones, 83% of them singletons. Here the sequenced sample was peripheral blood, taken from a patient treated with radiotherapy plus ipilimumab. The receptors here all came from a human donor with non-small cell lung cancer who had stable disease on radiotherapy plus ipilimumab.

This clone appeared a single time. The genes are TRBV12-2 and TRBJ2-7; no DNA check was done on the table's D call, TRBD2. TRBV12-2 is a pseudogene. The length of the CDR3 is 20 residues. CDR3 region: CASRLVVEASGLRRPYEQYF. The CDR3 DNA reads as TGTGCAAGTCGCTTAGTGGTTGAGGCTAGCGGGCTACGGCGACCCTACGAGCAGTACTTC.

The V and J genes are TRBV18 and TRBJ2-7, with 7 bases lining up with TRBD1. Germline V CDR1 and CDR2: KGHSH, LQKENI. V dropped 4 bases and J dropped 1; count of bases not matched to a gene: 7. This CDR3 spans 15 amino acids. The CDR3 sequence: CASSRPGQSSYEQYF. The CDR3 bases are TGTGCCAGCTCACGACCGGGACAGAGTTCCTACGAGCAGTACTTC.

In nucleotides, the CDR3 is TGTGCCAGCAGCTTGGGGGAGGGAAGCGTTGCGCAGTATTTT. Translating it yields CASSLGEGSVAQYF. The gene calls are TRBV5-4 and TRBJ2-3; 7 positions agree with TRBD2. After removal of 0 bases from V and 10 bases from J, the junction contained 8 bases not matched to a gene. CDR1 and CDR2 from the germline V gene are SGHNT and YYREEE (reference sequence). This CDR3 region has 14 residues. Full variable domain (outside the CDR3, taken from reference TRBV5-4 and TRBJ2-3): ETGVTQSPTHLIKTRGQQVTLRCSSQSGHNTVSWYQQALGQGPQFIFQYYREEENGRGNFPPRFSGLQFPNYSSELNVNALELDDSALYLCASSLGEGSVAQYFGPGTRLTVL.

CDR3 DNA sequence: TGTGCCAGCGGACCGAGTTACAATGAGCAGTTCTTC. It translates to CASGPSYNEQFF. This chain uses TRBV18 with TRBJ2-1; D uncertain. With 8 bases removed from V and 4 bases from J, the gap between germline ends came to 9 bases. This CDR3 has 12 amino acids. Per germline, CDR1 KGHSH and CDR2 LQKENI.

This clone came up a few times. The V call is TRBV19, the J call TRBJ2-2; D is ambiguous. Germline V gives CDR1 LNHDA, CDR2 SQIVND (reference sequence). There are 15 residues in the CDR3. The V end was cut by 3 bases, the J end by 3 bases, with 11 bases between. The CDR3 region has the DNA TGTGCCAGTAGTATGATAGACGGATACACCGGGGAGCTGTTTTTT. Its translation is CASSMIDGYTGELFF.

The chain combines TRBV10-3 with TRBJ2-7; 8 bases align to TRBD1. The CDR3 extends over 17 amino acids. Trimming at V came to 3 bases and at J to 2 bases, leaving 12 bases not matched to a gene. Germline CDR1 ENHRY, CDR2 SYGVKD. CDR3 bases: TGTGCCATCAGTGACCCCGCCGGGACAGGATCTACCTACGAGCAGTACTTC. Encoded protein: CAISDPAGTGSTYEQYF.

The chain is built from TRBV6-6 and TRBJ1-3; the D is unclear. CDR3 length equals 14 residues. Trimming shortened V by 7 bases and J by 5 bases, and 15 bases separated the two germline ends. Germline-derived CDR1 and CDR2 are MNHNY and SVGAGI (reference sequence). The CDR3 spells CASKKDANRNTIYF. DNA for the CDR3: TGTGCCAGCAAAAAAGACGCGAACCGAAACACCATATATTTT.

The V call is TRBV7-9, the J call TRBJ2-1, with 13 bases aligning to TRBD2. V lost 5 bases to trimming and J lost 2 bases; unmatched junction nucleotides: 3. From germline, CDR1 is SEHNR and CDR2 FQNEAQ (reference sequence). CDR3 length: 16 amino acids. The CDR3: CASSGTSGATYNEQFF. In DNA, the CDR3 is TGTGCCAGCAGCGGGACTAGCGGGGCCACCTACAATGAGCAGTTCTTC.

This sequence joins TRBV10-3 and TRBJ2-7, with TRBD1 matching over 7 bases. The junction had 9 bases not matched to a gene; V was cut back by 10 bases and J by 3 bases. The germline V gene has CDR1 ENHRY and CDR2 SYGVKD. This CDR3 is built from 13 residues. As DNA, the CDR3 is TGTGCCACCGGACAGGAGCTATTCTACGAGCAGTACTTC. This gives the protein CATGQELFYEQYF.

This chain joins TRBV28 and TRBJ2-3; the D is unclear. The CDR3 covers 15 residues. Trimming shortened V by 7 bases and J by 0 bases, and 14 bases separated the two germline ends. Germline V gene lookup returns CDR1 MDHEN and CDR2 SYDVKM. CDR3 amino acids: CASTPEVFSTDTQYF. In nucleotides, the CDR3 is TGTGCCAGCACCCCAGAGGTCTTTAGCACAGATACGCAGTATTTT.

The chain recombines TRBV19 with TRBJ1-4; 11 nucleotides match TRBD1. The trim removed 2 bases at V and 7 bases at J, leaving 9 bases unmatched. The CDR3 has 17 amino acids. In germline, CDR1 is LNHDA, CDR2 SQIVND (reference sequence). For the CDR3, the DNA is TGTGCCAGTAGTATATCTGGGACAGGGGGTATTGGTGAAAAACTGTTTTTT. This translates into CASSISGTGGIGEKLFF.

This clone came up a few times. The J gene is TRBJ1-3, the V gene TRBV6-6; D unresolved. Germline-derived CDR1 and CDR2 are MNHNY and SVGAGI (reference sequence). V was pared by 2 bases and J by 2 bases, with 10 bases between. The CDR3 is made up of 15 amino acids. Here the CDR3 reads CASSYEGVTGNTIYF. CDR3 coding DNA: TGTGCCAGCAGTTACGAGGGTGTAACTGGAAACACCATATATTTT.

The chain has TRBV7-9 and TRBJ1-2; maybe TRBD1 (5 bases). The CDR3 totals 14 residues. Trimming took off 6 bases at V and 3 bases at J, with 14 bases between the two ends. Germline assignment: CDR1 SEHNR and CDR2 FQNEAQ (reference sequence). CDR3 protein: CASRPEGRYYGYTF. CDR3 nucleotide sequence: TGTGCCAGCAGACCCGAGGGGCGCTACTATGGCTACACCTTC. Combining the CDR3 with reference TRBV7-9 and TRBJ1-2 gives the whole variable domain DTGVSQNPRHKITKRGQNVTFRCDPISEHNRLYWYRQTLGQGPEFLTYFQNEAQLEKSRLLSDRFSAERPKGSFSTLEIQRTEQGDSAMYLCASRPEGRYYGYTFGSGTRLTVV.

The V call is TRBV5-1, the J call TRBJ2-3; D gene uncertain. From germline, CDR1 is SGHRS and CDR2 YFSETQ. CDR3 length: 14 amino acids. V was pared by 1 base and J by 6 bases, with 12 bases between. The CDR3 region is CASSLRLVGDTQYF. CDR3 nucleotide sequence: TGCGCCAGCAGCTTGCGGCTAGTAGGGGATACGCAGTATTTT.

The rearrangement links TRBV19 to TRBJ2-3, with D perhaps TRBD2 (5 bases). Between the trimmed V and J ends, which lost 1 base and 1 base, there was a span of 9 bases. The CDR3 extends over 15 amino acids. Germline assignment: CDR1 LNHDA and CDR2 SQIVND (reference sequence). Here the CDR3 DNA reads TGTGCCAGTAGTATAGGTCCAGCGGGCACAGATACGCAGTATTTT. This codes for CASSIGPAGTDTQYF.

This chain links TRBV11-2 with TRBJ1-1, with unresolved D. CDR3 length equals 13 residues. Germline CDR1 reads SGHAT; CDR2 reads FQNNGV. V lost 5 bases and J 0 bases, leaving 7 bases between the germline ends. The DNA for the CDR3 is TGTGCCAGCAGCGTAGGACTGAACACTGAAGCTTTCTTT. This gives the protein CASSVGLNTEAFF.

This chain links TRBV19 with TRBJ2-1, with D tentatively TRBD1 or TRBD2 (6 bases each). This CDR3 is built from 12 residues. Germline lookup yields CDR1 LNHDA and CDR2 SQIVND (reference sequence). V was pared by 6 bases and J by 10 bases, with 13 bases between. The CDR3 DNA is TGTGCCAGTAGAGGAGGGGGGACCGAGCAGTTCTTC. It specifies CASRGGGTEQFF.

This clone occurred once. This chain's CDR3 is CASSSYRGINYGYTF. DNA for the CDR3: TGTGCCAGCAGCTCTTACAGGGGGATAAACTATGGCTACACCTTC. The V and J genes are TRBV7-9 and TRBJ1-2; 8 bases match TRBD1. This CDR3 has 15 residues. V was clipped by 4 bases and J by 2 bases; unmatched bases: 6. Germline CDR1 reads SEHNR; CDR2 reads FQNEAQ (reference sequence).

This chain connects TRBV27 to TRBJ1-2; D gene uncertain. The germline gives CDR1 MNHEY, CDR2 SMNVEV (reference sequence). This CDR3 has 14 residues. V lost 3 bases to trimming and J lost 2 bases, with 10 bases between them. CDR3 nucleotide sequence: TGTGCCAGCAGTTTTAGGGCCTCCAACTATGGCTACACCTTC. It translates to CASSFRASNYGYTF.